The next 28 T cell receptor beta chains were all read from a single sample in a study of response to subunit inactivated influenza vaccine. Via MiXCR, TCRdb re-called the RT-PCR reads, giving one row per CDR3 protein. The table shows approximately 250,000 distinct CDR3 sequences, with 9% to 15% occurring only once. Source: non-naive T cells sorted from PBMCs, taken less than 15 days before vaccination. The receptors here all came from a man aged 45-65 years who received an inactivated influenza vaccine.

The chain couples TRBV5-1 to TRBJ2-2; 8 bases match TRBD2. The J segment lost 5 bases and the V segment lost 0 bases, leaving 9 bases of the junction unmatched. CDR3 length: 17 residues. Germline CDR1 SGHRS, CDR2 YFSETQ. The CDR3 nucleotides read TGCGCCAGCAGCTTGGAATACAGCGGGAGTTATACCGGGGAGCTGTTTTTT. It encodes CASSLEYSGSYTGELFF.

A few counts support this clonotype. V gene TRBV6-5 combines with J gene TRBJ2-1, with 8 bases that match TRBD1. Germline CDR1 is MNHEY and CDR2 is SVGAGI. The CDR3 length is 15 residues. V was pared by 4 bases and J by 3 bases, with 5 bases of the junction left unmatched. The CDR3 here is CASSLGQGGYNEQFF. As DNA, the CDR3 is TGTGCCAGCAGTTTAGGACAGGGAGGCTACAATGAGCAGTTCTTC.

This clonotype was counted a few times. An end of the junction differs from the germline gene, which may be a read error. This chain joins TRBV6-2 or TRBV6-3 and TRBJ2-1; D tentatively fits TRBD1 or TRBD2 (5 bases each). This CDR3 region has 11 residues. The germline V gene has CDR1 MNHEY and CDR2 SVGEGT. The CDR3 loop is CASSYPGPNCF. The CDR3 DNA sequence: TGTGCCAGCAGTTATCCGGGACCCAACTGCTTC.

The chain couples TRBV20-1 to TRBJ1-3; D is possibly TRBD1 (5 bases). The CDR3 length is 16 residues. V was pared by 0 bases and J by 4 bases, with 16 bases between. Germline assignment: CDR1 DFQATT and CDR2 SNEGSKA (reference sequence). DNA of the CDR3: TGCAGTGCTAGAGATTCGACAGCAGGCGCGGGAAACACCATATATTTT. This gives the protein CSARDSTAGAGNTIYF.

The chain joins TRBV6-1 to TRBJ2-1; TRBD2 matches 7 bases. The germline V gene encodes CDR1 MNHNS and CDR2 SASEGT. J was trimmed by 5 bases and V by 6 bases; bases with no gene match: 10. The length of the CDR3 is 15 residues. CDR3 coding DNA: TGTGCCAGCAGCCCCCTGGGGGGAGGGAACAATGAGCAGTTCTTC. It translates to CASSPLGGGNNEQFF.

This clonotype appeared many times. CDR3 region: CATSRIGTGGYNEQFF. The CDR3 nucleotides read TGTGCCACCAGCAGAATAGGGACAGGGGGGTACAATGAGCAGTTCTTC. This chain links TRBV15 with TRBJ2-1; 11 bases align to TRBD1. The germline V gene encodes CDR1 LNHNV and CDR2 YYDKDF (reference sequence). This CDR3 spans 16 amino acids. V gave up 2 bases and J gave up 4 bases; unmatched junction bases: 4.

Ten or more counts support this clonotype. The chain joins TRBV29-1 to TRBJ2-2; 7 positions match TRBD1. The CDR3 has 14 residues. Germline V CDR1 and CDR2: SQVTM, ANQGSEA. The ends lost 4 bases at V and 4 bases at J; junction bases unmatched: 6. CDR3 bases: TGCAGCGTTGGTACGGGACAGATCACCGGGGAGCTGTTTTTT. Protein: CSVGTGQITGELFF.

This clonotype was counted between two and nine times. This chain uses TRBV28 with TRBJ2-5; D uncertain. CDR3 length: 11 residues. The V gene lost 2 bases and the J gene lost 4 bases, with 2 bases spanning the gap. Germline CDR1 MDHEN, CDR2 SYDVKM. The DNA of the CDR3 is TGTGCCAGCAGTTTAATAGAGACCCAGTACTTC. Its protein product is CASSLIETQYF. Filled out from reference TRBV28 and TRBJ2-5, the complete variable domain reads DVKVTQSSRYLVKRTGEKVFLECVQDMDHENMFWYRQDPGLGLRLIYFSYDVKMKEKGDIPEGYSVSREKKERFSLILESASTNQTSMYLCASSLIETQYFGPGTRLLVL.

The chain recombines TRBV4-2 with TRBJ2-5; D might be TRBD2 (5 bases). The ends were cut back, 1 base at V and 0 bases at J, with 9 bases in the middle. Per the germline V gene, CDR1 is LGHNA and CDR2 is YNFKEQ. The CDR3 has 15 residues. The CDR3: CASSQGGPNQETQYF. The DNA of the CDR3 is TGTGCCAGCAGCCAAGGCGGGCCCAACCAAGAGACCCAGTACTTC.

This clonotype was seen more than once but under ten times. V usage is TRBV3-1 and J usage is TRBJ2-3; TRBD1 matches 7 bases. CDR3 length equals 17 residues. In germline, CDR1 is LGHDT, CDR2 YNNKEL (reference sequence). Trimming cost V 1 base and J 2 bases; bases outside gene matches: 9. The CDR3 sequence: CASSQAQTGHNTDTQYF. The CDR3 bases are TGTGCCAGCAGCCAAGCGCAGACAGGGCATAACACAGATACGCAGTATTTT.

This clonotype was seen many times. The genes are TRBV29-1 and TRBJ1-3; no clear D gene. From germline, CDR1 is SQVTM and CDR2 ANQGSEA. The CDR3 covers 12 residues. CDR3 sequence: CGKQEGGNTIYF. In nucleotides, the CDR3 is TGCGGCAAGCAAGAGGGTGGAAACACCATATATTTT.

This chain links TRBV20-1 with TRBJ1-3; 8 bases map to TRBD1. CDR3 length: 16 residues. CDR1 and CDR2 (germline): DFQATT, SNEGSKA (reference sequence). The V and J ends lost 3 bases and 1 base, in that order; junction bases with no gene match: 8. The CDR3 DNA sequence: TGCAGTGCTAGCTCCGGACAGGGCCTATCTGGAAACACCATATATTTT. It yields the protein CSASSGQGLSGNTIYF.

This clonotype was seen a handful of times. The chain recombines TRBV5-1 with TRBJ1-2; 7 bases line up with TRBD1. Losses at the gene ends were 4 bases for V and 5 bases for J; bases not matched to a gene: 5. Germline V gene sequence: CDR1 SGHRS, CDR2 YFSETQ. This CDR3 is 13 amino acids long. For the CDR3, the DNA is TGCGCCAGCAGCACCGACAGGGTTTATGGCTACACCTTC. Translation gives CASSTDRVYGYTF.

The chain is built from TRBV7-2 and TRBJ2-7, with D unresolved. The germline gives CDR1 SGHTA, CDR2 FQGNSA. There are 14 residues in the CDR3. V was shortened by 4 bases and J by 7 bases, with 17 bases between the two germline ends. CDR3 residues: CASSSTPRVGEQYF. CDR3 sequence (DNA): TGTGCCAGCAGCTCCACCCCCCGGGTTGGAGAGCAGTACTTC.

V gene TRBV4-2 combines with J gene TRBJ2-2; D may be TRBD2 (5 bases). Trimming removed 0 bases at V and 3 bases at J, with 14 bases between. This CDR3 is built from 17 residues. The germline CDR1 and CDR2 sequences are LGHNA and YNFKEQ. This chain's CDR3 is CASSQDQRRADTGELFF. In DNA, the CDR3 is TGTGCCAGCAGCCAAGATCAACGGCGAGCGGACACCGGGGAGCTGTTTTTT.

The chain combines TRBV3-1 with TRBJ2-2; D is possibly TRBD2 (5 bases). This CDR3 comprises 13 residues. CDR1 is LGHDT and CDR2 is YNNKEL in the germline V gene (reference sequence). V was cut by 4 bases and J by 9 bases, with 12 bases left in between. The CDR3, as DNA: TGTGCCAGCAGCCGGAGGAACCCGCGGGAGCTGTTTTTT. It yields the protein CASSRRNPRELFF.

The chain has TRBV6-2 or TRBV6-3 and TRBJ1-2, with no clear D. With 2 bases removed from V and 4 bases from J, the gap between germline ends came to 2 bases. The germline V gene has CDR1 MNHEY and CDR2 SVGEGT. The CDR3 is 11 amino acids. The CDR3 coding sequence is TGTGCCAGCAGTTACAGCTATGGCTACACCTTC. Amino acid sequence: CASSYSYGYTF.

This chain uses TRBV24-1 with TRBJ2-5; the D gene is possibly TRBD2 (6 bases). The CDR3 runs to 18 residues. Per the germline V gene, CDR1 is KGHDR and CDR2 is SFDVKD. V was cut by 4 bases and J by 2 bases, with 22 bases left in between. CDR3 sequence reads: CATSDPFPSGGSQETQYF. CDR3 coding DNA: TGTGCCACCAGTGACCCCTTTCCATCCGGGGGTTCTCAAGAGACCCAGTACTTC.

The V gene is TRBV7-9, the J gene TRBJ2-1, with D perhaps matching TRBD2 (6 bases). This CDR3 contains 15 residues. Germline V CDR1 and CDR2: SEHNR, FQNEAQ (reference sequence). Trimming pared 5 bases from V and 0 bases from J, leaving 11 bases between. CDR3 loop: CASSPGGNSYNEQFF. Here the CDR3 DNA reads TGTGCCAGCAGCCCCGGAGGGAACTCCTACAATGAGCAGTTCTTC.

The chain uses TRBV5-1 and TRBJ1-1, with a tentative D call TRBD1 (5 bases). Germline V CDR1 and CDR2: SGHRS, YFSETQ. V gave up 7 bases and J gave up 5 bases, with 21 bases separating them. The CDR3 loop spans 15 amino acids. CDR3 amino acids: CASAPLWGTGTEAFF. The CDR3 DNA is TGCGCCAGCGCCCCTCTGTGGGGGACGGGGACTGAAGCTTTCTTT.

This clonotype came up many times. The rearrangement links TRBV6-1 to TRBJ1-1; D gene uncertain. The CDR3 spans 13 residues. The V gene's germline CDR1 is MNHNS and CDR2 SASEGT. V lost 5 bases and J lost 5, with 12 bases in between. CDR3 DNA: TGTGCCAGCAGTCAAGGTGCGGGGACTGAAGCTTTCTTT. Its translation is CASSQGAGTEAFF.

This clonotype was counted a single time. This sequence joins TRBV18 and TRBJ2-5; D gene unclear. Germline V lookup: CDR1 KGHSH, CDR2 LQKENI. This CDR3 is built from 12 residues. The ends were cut back, 4 bases at V and 7 bases at J, with 10 bases in the middle. For the CDR3, the DNA is TGTGCCAGCTCACAACCCACCGGGACCCAGTACTTC. Its translation: CASSQPTGTQYF.

This CDR3 reads CASSLEGTSGTEAFF. The CDR3 nucleotides are TGCGCCAGCAGCTTGGAGGGGACATCCGGAACTGAAGCTTTCTTT. V and J are TRBV5-1 and TRBJ1-1; possible D gene TRBD1, 6 bases. The CDR3 loop spans 15 amino acids. The germline CDR1 and CDR2 sequences are SGHRS and YFSETQ. V was trimmed by 0 bases and J by 5 bases, leaving 14 bases between them.

This clonotype was observed at least ten times. V is TRBV5-1 and J is TRBJ2-7, with TRBD1 identical over 10 bases. CDR1 SGHRS and CDR2 YFSETQ come from the germline V gene. The CDR3 has 15 residues. The V gene end was trimmed by 4 bases and the J gene end by 2 bases; junction bases not matched to a gene: 6. The CDR3 DNA reads as TGCGCCAGCAGCACCGGGGACAGGGGTCCCTACGAGCAGTACTTC. It yields the protein CASSTGDRGPYEQYF. Complete variable domain (other parts from reference TRBV5-1 and TRBJ2-7): KAGVTQTPRYLIKTRGQQVTLSCSPISGHRSVSWYQQTPGQGLQFLFEYFSETQRNKGNFPGRFSGRQFSNSRSEMNVSTLELGDSALYLCASSTGDRGPYEQYFGPGTRLTVT.

This chain's CDR3 is CSVEYPGSFFEQYF. CDR3 in DNA: TGCAGCGTTGAATACCCAGGCAGTTTCTTTGAGCAGTACTTC. The rearrangement links TRBV29-1 to TRBJ2-7; D is unclear. The V gene lost 2 bases and the J gene lost 7 bases, with 18 bases spanning the gap. Per the germline V gene, CDR1 is SQVTM and CDR2 is ANQGSEA. The CDR3 consists of 14 residues.

This clonotype was seen more than once but under ten times. The chain carries TRBV6-1 and TRBJ2-2; possible D gene TRBD1, 6 bases. This CDR3 spans 15 amino acids. Germline loops: CDR1 MNHNS, CDR2 SASEGT. The V and J ends lost 6 bases and 5 bases respectively, with 16 bases between them. CDR3 bases: TGTGCCAGCAGCAGTCCGGGACAACCTACCGGGGAGCTGTTTTTT. Amino acids: CASSSPGQPTGELFF.

The rearrangement uses TRBV29-1 and TRBJ2-1; 9 bases map to TRBD1. V trimming: 4 bases; J trimming: 10 bases; junction bases outside the gene matches: 5. The V gene's germline CDR1 is SQVTM and CDR2 ANQGSEA. The CDR3 runs to 12 residues. The CDR3 reads CSVVAGTGEQFF. In nucleotides, the CDR3 is TGCAGCGTTGTCGCCGGGACAGGGGAGCAGTTCTTC.

This clonotype was recorded many times. DNA of the CDR3: TGTGCCAAGTTTAGTGGGTATGACGAGCAGTACTTC. It codes for CAKFSGYDEQYF. The chain combines TRBV27 with TRBJ2-7; unclear D gene. The CDR3 extends over 12 amino acids. V shed 10 bases and J shed 5 bases, with 15 bases lying between them. Germline V gene sequence: CDR1 MNHEY, CDR2 SMNVEV (reference sequence).